A single sample gave rise to the 14 T cell receptor beta chains below, sequenced in a study of OX40 agonist ivuxolimab in advanced cancers. The table came from immunoSEQ multiplex PCR; TCRdb's copy has only in-frame clones and leaves some out. The sample has about 68,000 clones, around 90% seen once. The sample consisted of CD4+ or CD8+ T cells sorted from blood, taken in a trial of the OX40 agonist ivuxolimab. These receptors all stem from an adult with an advanced solid tumor such as melanoma, head and neck, liver or kidney cancer.

The CDR3 DNA is TGTGCCAGCAGGGGATACAGCGGGATAAACACCGGGGAGCTGTTTTTT. It encodes CASRGYSGINTGELFF. The J gene is TRBJ2-2, the V gene TRBV2; 7 positions match TRBD2. V was pared by 6 bases and J by 2 bases, with 9 bases of the junction left unmatched. The germline gives CDR1 SNHLY, CDR2 FYNNEI. CDR3 length equals 16 residues.

This chain uses TRBV7-3 with TRBJ2-6; D is unclear. Germline CDR1 is SGHTA and CDR2 is FQGTGA. This CDR3 region has 17 residues. V lost 2 bases, J lost 0 bases, and 11 bases lay in between. The CDR3 nucleotides are TGTGCCAGCAGCTTAGAAGGCAGGAGCTCTGGGGCCAACGTCCTGACTTTC. Amino acids: CASSLEGRSSGANVLTF.

CDR3 loop: CASRTGGSYEQYF. CDR3 sequence (DNA): TGTGCCAGCAGGACAGGGGGCTCCTACGAGCAGTACTTC. The gene calls are TRBV2 and TRBJ2-7; TRBD1 agrees at 9 bases. The CDR3 runs 13 residues. With V trimmed by 6 bases and J by 0 bases, 0 bases remained unmatched. Germline V gene data show CDR1 as SNHLY and CDR2 as FYNNEI.

J is TRBJ2-7 and V is TRBV7-7; TRBD2 is a possible D gene (5 bases). V lost 1 base and J lost 3, with 13 bases in between. The CDR3 loop spans 15 amino acids. CDR1 and CDR2 (germline): SSHAT, FNYEAQ (reference sequence). The CDR3 DNA follows: TGTGCCAGCAGCTTAGAGGGAGCACCAATCTACGAGCAGTACTTC. Translated: CASSLEGAPIYEQYF. The full variable domain, with the rest looked up from reference TRBV7-7 and TRBJ2-7, is GAGVSQSPRYKVTKRGQDVTLRCDPISSHATLYWYQQALGQGPEFLTYFNYEAQPDKSGLPSDRFSAERPEGSISTLTIQRTEQRDSAMYRCASSLEGAPIYEQYFGPGTRLTVT.

This sequence joins TRBV7-8 and TRBJ2-3; 8 bases agree with TRBD2. V lost 3 bases and J lost 1; bases outside the gene matches: 9. The CDR3 is made up of 17 amino acids. Germline assignment: CDR1 SGHVS and CDR2 FQNEAQ. CDR3 coding DNA: TGTGCCAGCAGCTTGGTCGGGAGGGCTCGAGGCACAGATACGCAGTATTTT. Amino acids: CASSLVGRARGTDTQYF.

The chain links TRBV11-2 to TRBJ2-5, with D perhaps TRBD1 (6 bases). This CDR3 spans 15 amino acids. CDR1 SGHAT and CDR2 FQNNGV come from the germline V gene. Trimming removed 5 bases at V and 5 bases at J, with 18 bases between. Here the CDR3 reads CASSPGTNRRETQYF. Written as DNA, the CDR3 is TGTGCCAGCAGCCCAGGGACAAACCGTCGGGAGACCCAGTACTTC.

This clone showed up just a few times. V gene TRBV27 combines with J gene TRBJ1-1; 7 bases agree with TRBD1. V shed 2 bases and J 0 bases; nucleotides not matched to a gene: 9. The CDR3 is 17 amino acids. Per the germline V gene, CDR1 is MNHEY and CDR2 is SMNVEV (reference sequence). The CDR3: CASSLRVTGRMNTEAFF. As DNA, the CDR3 is TGTGCCAGCAGTTTAAGGGTGACAGGGCGCATGAACACTGAAGCTTTCTTT.

The chain has TRBV10-2 and TRBJ2-7; the match to TRBD1 covers 10 bases. CDR1 and CDR2 from the germline V gene are WSHSY and SAAADI. This CDR3 is built from 13 residues. V lost 8 bases, J lost 3 bases, and 4 bases stayed unmatched. This CDR3 is CASGRTGGYEQYF. The CDR3 nucleotides are TGCGCCAGCGGCCGGACAGGGGGCTACGAGCAGTACTTC.

V and J are TRBV9 and TRBJ2-7, with TRBD2 identical over 14 bases. Losses at the gene ends were 3 bases for V and 3 bases for J; bases not matched to a gene: 2. This CDR3 has 15 residues. Germline CDR1 reads SGDLS; CDR2 reads YYNGEE. Written as DNA, the CDR3 is TGTGCCAGCAGCGCGGGACTAGCGGGAGTCTACGAGCAGTACTTC. This codes for CASSAGLAGVYEQYF.

J is TRBJ2-1 and V is TRBV9, with a possible D match to TRBD2 (6 bases). V shed 2 bases and J shed 6 bases, with 18 bases lying between them. Germline-derived CDR1 and CDR2 are SGDLS and YYNGEE. This CDR3 has 16 amino acids. CDR3 coding DNA: TGTGCCAGCAGCGTTGCTAGCGACCCTCTGAGCAATGAGCAGTTCTTC. Protein sequence: CASSVASDPLSNEQFF.

The chain recombines TRBV14 with TRBJ2-1; 7 bases are a match to TRBD1. Losses at the gene ends were 4 bases for V and 4 bases for J; bases not matched to a gene: 7. This CDR3 is 15 amino acids long. CDR1 is SGHDN and CDR2 is FVKESK in the germline V gene. CDR3 residues: CASSRRTGSYNEQFF. CDR3 nucleotide sequence: TGTGCCAGCAGCCGCCGGACAGGCTCGTACAATGAGCAGTTCTTC.

V and J are TRBV2 and TRBJ2-2; 9 nucleotides agree with TRBD1. The V and J ends lost 6 bases and 3 bases, in that order; junction bases with no gene match: 8. The CDR3 covers 16 residues. Germline CDR1 reads SNHLY; CDR2 reads FYNNEI. The CDR3 coding sequence is TGTGCCAGCAGCAAGCGGGACAGGGCCTACACCGGGGAGCTGTTTTTT. It encodes CASSKRDRAYTGELFF.

This sequence joins TRBV30 and TRBJ1-5; D remains unclear. CDR3 length: 14 residues. Looked up from germline, CDR1 is GTSNPN and CDR2 is SVGIG (reference sequence). V lost 2 bases to trimming and J lost 0 bases, with 8 bases between them. CDR3 protein: CAWSSANSNQPQHF. CDR3 coding DNA: TGTGCCTGGAGTTCCGCGAATAGCAATCAGCCCCAGCATTTT.

The CDR3 spells CASSLTGMLPGEQYF. The CDR3 region has the DNA TGTGCCAGCAGCTTGACAGGGATGCTCCCCGGCGAGCAGTACTTC. The genes are TRBV7-9 and TRBJ2-7, with 7 bases lining up with TRBD1. V dropped 3 bases and J dropped 6; count of bases not matched to a gene: 11. In germline, CDR1 is SEHNR, CDR2 FQNEAQ (reference sequence). The CDR3 length is 15 residues.